The rows below give T cell receptor beta chains drawn from one sample of a study of T cell responses to AZD1222 COVID-19 vaccine. The data were produced by immunoSEQ multiplex PCR, yet TCRdb's version contains in-frame clones alone and is incomplete. The sample lists 120,000 to 150,000 clones, 88% seen once, with approximately 16% in the top ten. The specimen comprised peripheral blood, sampled on day 0 of AZD1222 vaccination. The receptors derive from an adult in good health. The CDR3 runs from the conserved cysteine through the conserved F or W. Each record gives: V gene, J gene, CDR3 protein.

V gene: TRBV5-1
J gene: TRBJ1-1
CDR3 protein: CASSLLTENTEAFF

V gene: TRBV11-2
J gene: TRBJ2-7
CDR3 protein: CASSFTVRASYEQYF

V gene: TRBV7-8
J gene: TRBJ1-2
CDR3 protein: CASSSRDPLDGYTF

V gene: TRBV9
J gene: TRBJ1-5
CDR3 protein: CASSADEGQGRPQHF

V gene: TRBV7-9
J gene: TRBJ1-6
CDR3 protein: CASLGQGANSPLHF

V gene: TRBV6-6
J gene: TRBJ1-2
CDR3 protein: CASSRAQSKGGYTF

V gene: TRBV7-9
J gene: TRBJ2-5
CDR3 protein: CASSLSGTRGETQYF

V gene: TRBV6-5
J gene: TRBJ1-3
CDR3 protein: CASGTTGTIYF

V gene: TRBV7-6
J gene: TRBJ1-2
CDR3 protein: CASSSKTGYGYTF

V gene: TRBV28
J gene: TRBJ1-5
CDR3 protein: CASRTSYSNQPQHF

V gene: TRBV5-1
J gene: TRBJ1-3
CDR3 protein: CASSVNSGNTIYF

V gene: TRBV4-3
J gene: TRBJ1-3
CDR3 protein: CASSQDLAATTGNTIYF

V gene: TRBV7-9
J gene: TRBJ2-5
CDR3 protein: CASSRGVETQYF

V gene: TRBV29-1
J gene: TRBJ2-7
CDR3 protein: CSVAQVAGAYEQYF